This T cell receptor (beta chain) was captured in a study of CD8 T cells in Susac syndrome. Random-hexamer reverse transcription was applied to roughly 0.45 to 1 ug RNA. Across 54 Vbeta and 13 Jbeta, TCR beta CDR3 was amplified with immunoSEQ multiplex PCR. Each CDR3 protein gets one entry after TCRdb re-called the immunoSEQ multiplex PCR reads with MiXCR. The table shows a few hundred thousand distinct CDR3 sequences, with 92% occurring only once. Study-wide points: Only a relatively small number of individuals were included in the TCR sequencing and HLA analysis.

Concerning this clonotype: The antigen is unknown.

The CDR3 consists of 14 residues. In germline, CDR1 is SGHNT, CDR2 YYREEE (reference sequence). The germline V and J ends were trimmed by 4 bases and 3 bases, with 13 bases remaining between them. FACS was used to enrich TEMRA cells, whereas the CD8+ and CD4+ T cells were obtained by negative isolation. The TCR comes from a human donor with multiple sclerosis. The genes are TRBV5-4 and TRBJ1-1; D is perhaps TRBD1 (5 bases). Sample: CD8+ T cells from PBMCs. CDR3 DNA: TGTGCCAGCAGCACCTCCCGGGGCGACACTGAAGCTTTCTTT. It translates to CASSTSRGDTEAFF.